The clone carrying this T cell receptor (beta chain) turned up a few times. This specimen belongs to a study of blood T cells in healthy people across ages. The amount of total RNA extracted per sample was at least 5.5 micrograms. The CDR3 extends over 13 amino acids. In germline, CDR1 is SGHTA, CDR2 FQGNSA. Together with a sample-barcoded 5' primer, a J-beta primer mix was included in a second PCR lasting roughly 6 to 12 cycles. TCRdb re-derived calls from the 5' RACE reads in MiXCR, one entry per CDR3 protein. The table has some 760,000 distinct CDR3 sequences, just under 25% seen once; the top ten hold under 9.5%. The sample was also reused in another study, on T cells of mothers and their children. As reported in that work: Second-PCR amplification with M1S added sample barcodes and 2-4 random nucleotides. Normalized overlap was always slightly, never significantly, higher in related than unrelated mother-child pairs.

The chain couples TRBV7-2 to TRBJ1-2; possibly TRBD1 for D (6 bases). This receptor was identified in a boy younger than 18 in good health. The specimen sequenced was blood. CDR3 nucleotides: TGTGCGTCAGGCGGGGGGCCTAACTATGGCTACACCTTC. This gives the protein CASGGGPNYGYTF.